These 9 T cell receptor beta chains were all obtained from the same sample, sequenced in a study of T-cell reconstitution after alpha-beta-depleted transplantation in children. Unique molecular identifiers tagged the TCRbeta library. TCRdb re-analysed the PCR reads in MiXCR, keeping a single row per CDR3 protein. This table has about 27,000 distinct CDR3 sequences, about 5.8% appearing once. The sample consisted of PBMCs, mostly from graft donor cells, taken 180 days after TCRalphabeta/CD19-depleted stem cell transplant. The receptors shown here come from a male patient younger than 18 who had a stem cell transplant for acute myeloid leukemia, so the T cells may come from the graft donor.

This clonotype was seen at least ten times. The J gene is TRBJ2-7, the V gene TRBV5-6; unclear D gene. The length of the CDR3 is 11 residues. Germline loops: CDR1 SGHDT, CDR2 YYEEEE. V lost 0 bases and J 6 bases, leaving 4 bases between the germline ends. The CDR3 spells CASSLALEQYF. For the CDR3, the DNA is TGTGCCAGCAGCTTGGCCCTCGAGCAGTACTTC.

This clonotype was counted ten times or more. The chain combines TRBV29-1 with TRBJ2-3, with D possibly matching TRBD2 (6 bases). Per germline, CDR1 SQVTM and CDR2 ANQGSEA. This CDR3 contains 14 residues. The V end lost 6 bases, the J end lost 0 bases, and 13 bases lay between the germline ends. In DNA, the CDR3 is TGCAGCGTAGCCGGGACTGCTAGCACAGATACGCAGTATTTT. Protein product: CSVAGTASTDTQYF.

In this sample, this clonotype turned up many times. This chain uses TRBV7-3 with TRBJ2-1; 9 nucleotides match TRBD2. This CDR3 is built from 16 residues. V lost 1 base to trimming and J lost 0 bases; unmatched junction nucleotides: 1. Germline CDR1 is SGHTA and CDR2 is FQGTGA. The CDR3 DNA reads TGTGCCAGCAGCTTAAATAGCGGGAGCTCCTACAATGAGCAGTTCTTC. Its protein is CASSLNSGSSYNEQFF.

The chain joins TRBV2 to TRBJ1-5; no firm D call. V dropped 5 bases and J dropped 3 bases, with 14 bases sitting between them. Germline V gives CDR1 SNHLY, CDR2 FYNNEI. CDR3 length: 15 amino acids. CDR3 sequence: CASSPDGLLNQPQHF. DNA of the CDR3: TGTGCCAGCAGTCCGGACGGTTTACTCAATCAGCCCCAGCATTTT.

This clonotype has at least ten counts. The chain is built from TRBV3-1 and TRBJ2-1; 7 positions match TRBD2. The CDR3 is 15 amino acids. V dropped 1 base and J dropped 6; count of bases not matched to a gene: 6. Per germline, CDR1 LGHDT and CDR2 YNNKEL (reference sequence). For the CDR3, the DNA is TGTGCCAGCAGCCAAGGGCTAGCGGAGTGCAATGAGCAGTTCTTC. Translated: CASSQGLAECNEQFF.

This clonotype was seen many times. J is TRBJ2-5 and V is TRBV18, with no clear D. There are 15 residues in the CDR3. V lost 1 base and J lost 4, with 13 bases in between. Per germline, CDR1 KGHSH and CDR2 LQKENI. The CDR3 here is CASSPRLRPGETQYF. The CDR3 DNA follows: TGTGCCAGCTCACCACGCTTGCGGCCGGGAGAGACCCAGTACTTC.

This clonotype was detected ten times or more. The chain couples TRBV20-1 to TRBJ2-7, with 11 bases identical to TRBD2. V lost 5 bases to trimming and J lost 6 bases; unmatched junction nucleotides: 18. CDR3 size: 17 residues. Germline CDR1 reads DFQATT; CDR2 reads SNEGSKA (reference sequence). The CDR3 is CSARGTSGTVRVREQYF. The CDR3 nucleotides read TGCAGTGCTCGGGGGACTAGCGGTACCGTAAGGGTGCGCGAGCAGTACTTC.

This clonotype has a count of ten or more. The chain employs TRBV10-3 and TRBJ2-3; no firm D call. CDR1 is ENHRY, CDR2 SYGVKD, per germline. This CDR3 has 13 residues. The V gene lost 4 bases and the J gene lost 2 bases, with 7 bases spanning the gap. The chain's CDR3 is CAISGTFTDTQYF. The CDR3 DNA sequence: TGTGCCATCAGTGGGACCTTCACAGATACGCAGTATTTT.

Concerning this clonotype: A read error may be the cause here, since a much bigger clone is one base away. This chain connects TRBV10-3 to TRBJ1-2; 8 positions match TRBD1. Germline CDR1 and CDR2: ENHRY and SYGVKD. Trimming took 9 bases from V and 0 from J; bases not matched to a gene: 6. The CDR3 length is 14 residues. The CDR3: CAIKPGQANYGYTF. CDR3 DNA sequence: TGTGCCATAAAGCCGGGACAGGCTAACTATGGCTACACCTTC.